This T cell receptor (beta chain) was identified in a study of shared clonotypes between healthy human individuals. General study points: Clonotype sharing among donors, it was expected, would be affected by sequencing depth. A generally larger estimated richness was seen in naive subsets than in memory subsets.

A note on this clone: Its target is not known.

Libraries were prepared by immunoSEQ multiplex PCR; TCRdb keeps only in-frame clonotypes and omits some of them. The sample holds fewer than 3 million clones, roughly 90% seen once. Per the germline V gene, CDR1 is SGHRS and CDR2 is YFSETQ. The germline V and J ends were trimmed by 0 bases and 0 bases, with 11 bases remaining between them. CDR3 length equals 16 residues. Sequencing was done on a sample of naive CD4+ T cells from PBMCs. The subset denotes: CD45RA+ positively selected. The receptor was derived from a man younger than 35 in good health. Some clones in this sample may be carry-over from other donors' samples. V usage is TRBV5-1 and J usage is TRBJ2-3; no definite D call. CDR3 nucleotides: TGCGCCAGCAGCTTGGGAGCAAGGCCTAGCACAGATACGCAGTATTTT. Its protein product is CASSLGARPSTDTQYF. The variable domain in full, with the rest retrieved from reference TRBV5-1 and TRBJ2-3, is KAGVTQTPRYLIKTRGQQVTLSCSPISGHRSVSWYQQTPGQGLQFLFEYFSETQRNKGNFPGRFSGRQFSNSRSEMNVSTLELGDSALYLCASSLGARPSTDTQYFGPGTRLTVL.